This is a list of T cell receptor beta chains from one sample in a study of cytomegalovirus exposure and HLA in healthy donors. The repertoire was sequenced with immunoSEQ multiplex PCR; TCRdb's copy has only in-frame clones and lacks some. The sample has 200,000 or so clones; 75% to 85% are singletons. The sample consisted of PBMCs. Every receptor here comes from a woman in her forties or fifties in good health and CMV-seropositive. Each CDR3 is given with its conserved first and last residue. A D gene is named only where the DNA matches it firmly. A clone size is listed for some rows: how often the clone was seen (once, few, many), or a class if it is expanded.

TRBD1	TRBV6-5	NA	TRBJ2-7	CASRHRDRGRYEQYF	TGTGCCAGCAGGCACCGGGACAGGGGTCGGTACGAGCAGTACTTC
NA	TRBV7-6	NA	TRBJ2-7	CASSPLRFEDSSYEQYF	TGTGCCAGCAGCCCCCTCCGCTTTGAAGACAGTTCCTACGAGCAGTACTTC
NA	TRBV7-2	NA	TRBJ2-3	CASSWRGGTSTDTQYF	TGTGCCAGCAGCTGGAGAGGGGGAACGAGCACAGATACGCAGTATTTT
TRBD2	TRBV7-9	once	TRBJ2-7	CSGGTSGPYEQYF	TGTTCCGGGGGGACTAGCGGCCCCTACGAGCAGTACTTC
TRBD1	TRBV19	NA	TRBJ1-1	CASSIMGTTGGTEAFF	TGTGCCAGTAGTATAATGGGGACCACAGGGGGCACTGAAGCTTTCTTT
NA	TRBV7-4	NA	TRBJ2-7	CASTKMTGQETYEQYF	TGTGCCAGCACCAAGATGACAGGACAAGAAACATACGAGCAGTACTTC
TRBD1	TRBV6-5	NA	TRBJ2-7	CASSFFGTGHYEQYF	TGTGCCAGCAGCTTCTTCGGGACAGGGCACTACGAGCAGTACTTC
NA	TRBV28	few	TRBJ2-7	CASSWDSALGEQYF	TGTGCCAGCAGTTGGGACTCAGCTTTGGGCGAGCAGTACTTC
TRBD2	TRBV5-4	NA	TRBJ2-3	CASSLVGTSGYSTDTQYF	TGTGCCAGCAGCTTGGTTGGTACTAGCGGGTATAGCACAGATACGCAGTATTTT
TRBD1	TRBV6-1	NA	TRBJ1-6	CASRTGDNSPLHF	TGTGCCAGCAGGACAGGGGATAATTCACCCCTCCACTTT
TRBD1	TRBV28	NA	TRBJ1-4	CASSSIDRGLGKLFF	TGTGCCAGCAGTTCCATTGACAGGGGTTTAGGAAAACTGTTTTTT
TRBD1	TRBV6-5	NA	TRBJ2-1	CASAIQGALYNEQFF	TGTGCCAGCGCTATCCAGGGGGCGCTTTACAATGAGCAGTTCTTC
TRBD2	TRBV5-1	few	TRBJ2-1	CASSLYRWTSEVNEQFF	TGCGCCAGCAGCTTGTACCGGTGGACTAGCGAGGTGAATGAGCAGTTCTTC
NA	TRBV6-5	once	TRBJ2-7	CASGRGGFYEQYF	TGTGCCAGCGGTAGGGGGGGTTTTTACGAGCAGTACTTC
NA	TRBV5-4	NA	TRBJ2-7	CASSQQWGDEQYF	TGTGCCAGCAGCCAACAATGGGGGGACGAGCAGTACTTC
NA	TRBV7-8	NA	TRBJ1-2	CASSAPQGYGYTF	TGTGCCAGCAGCGCTCCCCAGGGCTATGGCTACACCTTC
NA	TRBV18	once	TRBJ1-4	CASSPPSQGGEKLFF	TGTGCCAGCTCACCACCGTCACAGGGTGGTGAAAAACTGTTTTTT
NA	TRBV9	NA	TRBJ1-6	CASSDTWTPNSPLHF	TGTGCCAGCAGCGATACTTGGACACCCAATTCACCCCTCCACTTT
NA	TRBV5-6	once	TRBJ1-1	CASSLMGQNTEAFF	TGTGCCAGCAGCTTGATGGGACAGAACACTGAAGCTTTCTTT
NA	TRBV6-5	once	TRBJ1-1	CASSYPDNSGRSFF	TGTGCCAGCAGTTACCCGGACAACTCTGGGAGGTCTTTCTTT
TRBD2	TRBV28	NA	TRBJ2-3	CASSLSTLMMGGKTDTQYF	TGTGCCAGCAGTTTATCAACCCTTATGATGGGGGGGAAAACAGATACGCAGTATTTT
TRBD2	TRBV10-3	once	TRBJ2-1	CAISGTSGKHEQFF	TGTGCCATCAGTGGGACTAGCGGAAAACATGAGCAGTTCTTC